The present entry profiles one TCR beta chain with its context. Its matching antigen is unknown. This entry is derived from a study of shared clonotypes between healthy human individuals. Study summary: CD4 naive cells filled three plates per donor, CD4 memory three, CD8 naive two and CD8 memory one. Study conclusions and caveats: Naive subsets tended to show greater estimated richness than memory subsets.

Repertoires were generated with immunoSEQ multiplex PCR, while TCRdb's copy carries only in-frame clones and drops some. The sample carries over a million clones, approximately 97% recorded once. Sequenced material: naive CD4+ T cells sorted from blood. Documented subset: CD45RA+ positively selected. This TCR was sampled from a man between 25 and 39 years old in good health.

The CDR3: CASSPGLSAGLSYEQYF. In nucleotides, the CDR3 is TGTGCCAGCAGCCCGGGGCTATCAGCGGGACTTTCCTACGAGCAGTACTTC. The genes are TRBV4-2 and TRBJ2-7; 7 nucleotides line up with TRBD2. The length of the CDR3 is 17 residues. Looked up from germline, CDR1 is LGHNA and CDR2 is YNFKEQ. V gave up 4 bases and J gave up 1 base; unmatched junction bases: 13.